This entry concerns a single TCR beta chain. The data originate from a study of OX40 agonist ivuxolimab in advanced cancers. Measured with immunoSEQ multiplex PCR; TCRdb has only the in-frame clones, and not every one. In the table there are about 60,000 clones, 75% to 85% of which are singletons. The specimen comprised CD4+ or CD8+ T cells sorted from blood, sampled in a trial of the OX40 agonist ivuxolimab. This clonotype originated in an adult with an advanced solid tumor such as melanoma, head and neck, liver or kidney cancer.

The DNA for the CDR3 is TGTGCCAGCAGTTTAGGGGTATTAGCGCACTTTCCAGCTTTCTTT. It codes for CASSLGVLAHFPAFF. This chain joins TRBV27 and TRBJ1-1; D is unclear. V lost 2 bases and J 10 bases, leaving 20 bases between the germline ends. CDR3 length equals 15 residues. The V gene's germline CDR1 is MNHEY and CDR2 SMNVEV (reference sequence).